These 11 T cell receptor beta chains originate from one sample sequenced in a study of T cells in localized non-small cell lung cancer. Profiling relied on immunoSEQ multiplex PCR, and the TCRdb table lists in-frame clones only, not all of them. The sample records over 800 clones, 27% being singletons. The specimen was normal lung tissue next to the tumor, collected before any cancer treatment. The receptors were gathered from a woman aged 40-75 years with stage III lung adenocarcinoma.

This clone was detected only a few times. The rearrangement uses TRBV9 and TRBJ1-5; possible D gene TRBD1, 6 bases. The ends were cut back, 6 bases at V and 0 bases at J, with 16 bases in the middle. CDR1 is SGDLS, CDR2 YYNGEE, per germline. The CDR3 is made up of 16 amino acids. DNA for the CDR3: TGTGCCAGCACGCGACGACAGGCCGATAGCAATCAGCCCCAGCATTTT. Translation: CASTRRQADSNQPQHF.

This clone was seen a single time. CDR3 nucleotides: TGTGCCAGTAGTAAGCGCACCCTAGCGGGAGGTTCCCGGGAGACCCAGTACTTC. Encoded protein: CASSKRTLAGGSRETQYF. V and J are TRBV19 and TRBJ2-5, with 11 bases aligning to TRBD2. The junction had 15 bases not matched to a gene; V was cut back by 4 bases and J by 5 bases. From germline, CDR1 is LNHDA and CDR2 SQIVND (reference sequence). The CDR3 contains 18 residues.

This clone was observed a handful of times. The CDR3 sequence: CASSRIGTDEQFF. The DNA for the CDR3 is TGTGCCAGCAGCCGCATCGGGACAGATGAGCAGTTCTTC. The rearrangement uses TRBV28 and TRBJ2-1, with TRBD1 matching over 7 bases. Germline CDR1 and CDR2: MDHEN and SYDVKM. V was clipped by 6 bases and J by 8 bases; unmatched bases: 7. The length of the CDR3 is 13 residues.

V and J are TRBV11-3 and TRBJ2-7; 7 bases align to TRBD1. Germline CDR1 SGHNT, CDR2 YENEEA. J was trimmed by 4 bases and V by 4 bases; bases with no gene match: 13. This CDR3 has 16 amino acids. CDR3 coding DNA: TGTGCCAGCAGCTCCCCAGCAGGGACAGCGCCTTACGAGCAGTACTTC. Its translation is CASSSPAGTAPYEQYF. The full variable domain, rest sourced from reference TRBV11-3 and TRBJ2-7, is EAGVVQSPRYKIIEKKQPVAFWCNPISGHNTLYWYLQNLGQGPELLIRYENEEAVDDSQLPKDRFSAERLKGVDSTLKIQPAELGDSAVYLCASSSPAGTAPYEQYFGPGTRLTVT.

There are a few counts of this clone. The chain employs TRBV30 and TRBJ1-2; D may be TRBD1 (5 bases). The CDR3 spans 12 residues. V was shortened by 2 bases and J by 8 bases, with 12 bases between the two germline ends. The germline V gene has CDR1 GTSNPN and CDR2 SVGIG (reference sequence). The CDR3 spells CAWSPGTLGYTF. CDR3 nucleotide sequence: TGTGCCTGGAGTCCGGGGACCCTGGGCTACACCTTC.

V usage is TRBV2 and J usage is TRBJ1-5; D is possibly TRBD1 (6 bases). CDR3 size: 13 residues. The germline gives CDR1 SNHLY, CDR2 FYNNEI. Trimming took 8 bases from V and 5 from J, leaving 13 bases between them. The CDR3 sequence is CASGGDTYQPQHF. CDR3 sequence (DNA): TGTGCCAGCGGGGGGGACACATATCAGCCCCAGCATTTT. The whole variable domain, filled in from reference TRBV2 and TRBJ1-5, reads EPEVTQTPSHQVTQMGQEVILRCVPISNHLYFYWYRQILGQKVEFLVSFYNNEISEKSEIFDDQFSVERPDGSNFTLKIRSTKLEDSAMYFCASGGDTYQPQHFGDGTRLSIL.

The gene calls are TRBV28 and TRBJ1-2; 8 positions agree with TRBD1. The J segment lost 2 bases and the V segment lost 5 bases, leaving 10 bases of the junction unmatched. CDR1 and CDR2 from the germline V gene are MDHEN and SYDVKM. The CDR3 spans 16 residues. In DNA, the CDR3 is TGTGCCAGCAGTCAAAACGACAGGGGAAGGAACTATGGCTACACCTTC. Translating it yields CASSQNDRGRNYGYTF.

V gene TRBV30 combines with J gene TRBJ2-7; D is ambiguous. Trimming left V 4 bases short and J 5 bases short, with 9 bases between. CDR1 and CDR2 from the germline V gene are GTSNPN and SVGIG (reference sequence). This CDR3 has 11 residues. CDR3 in amino acids: CAWKKGHEQYF. The CDR3 coding sequence is TGTGCCTGGAAGAAGGGTCACGAGCAGTACTTC.

The chain is built from TRBV6-8 and TRBJ2-4; either TRBD1 or TRBD2 may supply D (5 bases each). CDR3 size: 13 residues. V lost 6 bases, J lost 2 bases, and 8 bases lay in between. Germline values: CDR1 MNHGY, CDR2 SAAAGT. DNA for the CDR3: TGTGCCAGCAGAACGGGACCCAAAAACATTCAGTACTTC. Its translation: CASRTGPKNIQYF.

This chain links TRBV6-1 with TRBJ2-3; D is unresolved. CDR1 is MNHNS and CDR2 is SASEGT in the germline V gene. The CDR3 has 13 amino acids. Between the trimmed V and J ends, which lost 1 base and 2 bases, there was a span of 4 bases. The CDR3 reads CASSEGDTDTQYF. CDR3 DNA sequence: TGTGCCAGCAGTGAAGGGGACACAGATACGCAGTATTTT.

The V call is TRBV30, the J call TRBJ1-5; maybe TRBD1 (5 bases). Trimming shortened V by 4 bases and J by 1 base, and 8 bases separated the two germline ends. This CDR3 is built from 13 residues. Germline CDR1 reads GTSNPN; CDR2 reads SVGIG (reference sequence). CDR3 bases: TGTGCCTGGATGGGGGGGAGCAATCAGCCCCAGCATTTT. Translated, it gives CAWMGGSNQPQHF.